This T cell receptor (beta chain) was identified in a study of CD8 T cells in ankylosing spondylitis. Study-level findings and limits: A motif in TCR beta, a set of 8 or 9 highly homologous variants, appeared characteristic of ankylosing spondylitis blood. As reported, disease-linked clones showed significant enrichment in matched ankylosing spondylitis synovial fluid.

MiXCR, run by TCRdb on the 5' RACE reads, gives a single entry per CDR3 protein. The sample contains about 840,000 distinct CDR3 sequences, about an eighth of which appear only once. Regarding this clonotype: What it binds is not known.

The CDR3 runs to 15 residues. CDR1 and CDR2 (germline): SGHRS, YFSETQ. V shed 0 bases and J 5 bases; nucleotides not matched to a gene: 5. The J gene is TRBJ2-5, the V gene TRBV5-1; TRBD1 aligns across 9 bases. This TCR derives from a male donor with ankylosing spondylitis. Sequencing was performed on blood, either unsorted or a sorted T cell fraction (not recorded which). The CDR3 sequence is CASSLGTGAIETQYF. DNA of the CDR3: TGCGCCAGCAGCTTGGGGACAGGGGCCATCGAGACCCAGTACTTC.